The 10 T cell receptor beta chains given below trace back to one sample, sequenced in a study of blood T cell repertoires in COVID-19 (TCRdb year 2020). Receptors were amplified or captured by the immunoSEQ multiplex PCR assay. The table comes from immuneACCESS by way of TCRdb, which keeps in-frame sequences with V and J called. Part of the clones is missing from these tables; in studies checked, under half for an unresolved V gene and the rest for unknown reasons. Counted in this sample were 200,000 to 250,000 clones; 70% to 90% of them appeared once. The ten largest clones take up more than 1.4% of the sample. The sequencing input was peripheral blood. The receptors were gathered from a man aged 18 to 35 with active or convalescent COVID-19.

The chain is built from TRBV11-2 and TRBJ1-1, with D unresolved. Trimming took off 4 bases at V and 1 base at J, with 7 bases between the two ends. Germline V gives CDR1 SGHAT, CDR2 FQNNGV. The CDR3 runs 13 residues. The CDR3, as DNA: TGTGCCAGCAGCTCACAGAGGAACACTGAAGCTTTCTTT. Translated: CASSSQRNTEAFF.

This sequence joins TRBV19 and TRBJ2-7, with 7 bases that match TRBD1. Germline lookup yields CDR1 LNHDA and CDR2 SQIVND (reference sequence). Unmatched junction bases numbered 8, after V lost 6 bases and J lost 0 bases. The CDR3 sequence is 15 residues long. CDR3 amino acids: CASSPRQGSSYEQYF. The CDR3 bases are TGTGCCAGTAGCCCCCGACAGGGAAGCTCCTACGAGCAGTACTTC.

V is TRBV29-1 and J is TRBJ1-1; TRBD1 agrees at 8 bases. The CDR3 is 14 amino acids. The germline V gene encodes CDR1 SQVTM and CDR2 ANQGSEA. V was pared by 6 bases and J by 0 bases, with 6 bases of the junction left unmatched. CDR3: CSVDRAPMNTEAFF. DNA of the CDR3: TGCAGCGTGGACAGGGCTCCGATGAACACTGAAGCTTTCTTT.

This clone turned up a few times. V usage is TRBV24-1 and J usage is TRBJ1-5; possible D gene TRBD1, 6 bases. V lost 1 base and J lost 2, with 8 bases in between. The germline gives CDR1 KGHDR, CDR2 SFDVKD. CDR3 length equals 15 residues. The CDR3 is CATSDLAGGNQPQHF. CDR3 DNA sequence: TGTGCCACCAGTGATTTAGCAGGGGGCAATCAGCCCCAGCATTTT.

Only a few counts were recorded for this clone. The chain uses TRBV7-2 and TRBJ1-2; no definite D call. Germline V gene sequence: CDR1 SGHTA, CDR2 FQGNSA. V was cut by 1 base and J by 4 bases, with 13 bases left in between. There are 15 residues in the CDR3. CDR3 loop: CASSLVGLSVYGYTF. In DNA form, the CDR3 reads TGTGCCAGCAGCTTAGTTGGTCTGAGCGTCTATGGCTACACCTTC.

The gene calls are TRBV5-4 and TRBJ2-5; a weak D match, TRBD2 (6 bases). This CDR3 has 15 residues. V dropped 0 bases and J dropped 2 bases, with 11 bases sitting between them. Germline V gene data show CDR1 as SGHNT and CDR2 as YYREEE (reference sequence). DNA of the CDR3: TGTGCCAGCAGCTTGGAGGGGCGGGAACAAGAGACCCAGTACTTC. This sequence encodes CASSLEGREQETQYF. Filled out from reference TRBV5-4 and TRBJ2-5, the complete variable domain reads ETGVTQSPTHLIKTRGQQVTLRCSSQSGHNTVSWYQQALGQGPQFIFQYYREEENGRGNFPPRFSGLQFPNYSSELNVNALELDDSALYLCASSLEGREQETQYFGPGTRLLVL.

V usage is TRBV7-2 and J usage is TRBJ2-7, with D possibly matching TRBD1 (6 bases). The germline V gene encodes CDR1 SGHTA and CDR2 FQGNSA. V lost 2 bases to trimming and J lost 4 bases, with 6 bases between them. The CDR3 consists of 12 residues. The CDR3 region is CASSLRGYEQYF. Written as DNA, the CDR3 is TGTGCCAGCAGCTTAAGGGGGTACGAGCAGTACTTC.

This clone has a single count. This chain connects TRBV15 to TRBJ1-4; maybe TRBD1 (5 bases). The V end lost 3 bases, the J end lost 4 bases, and 24 bases lay between the germline ends. The CDR3 is made up of 19 amino acids. Germline assignment: CDR1 LNHNV and CDR2 YYDKDF (reference sequence). The CDR3 nucleotides are TGTGCCACCAGCAGGGGAATATTAGGAGGGGAACTGCTTAATGAAAAACTGTTTTTT. Translated, it gives CATSRGILGGELLNEKLFF.

This clone was observed a single time. This chain links TRBV20-1 with TRBJ1-1; 10 bases fit TRBD1. CDR1 is DFQATT and CDR2 is SNEGSKA in the germline V gene (reference sequence). This CDR3 has 9 amino acids. The CDR3: CRGQGEAFF. CDR3 DNA: TGCAGGGGACAGGGGGAAGCTTTCTTT.

The gene calls are TRBV27 and TRBJ2-7; D may be TRBD2 (5 bases). V lost 6 bases and J lost 5, with 14 bases in between. The V gene's germline CDR1 is MNHEY and CDR2 SMNVEV (reference sequence). CDR3 size: 13 residues. CDR3 protein: CASSLMLAHEQYF. The CDR3 DNA reads TGTGCCAGCAGCCTCATGCTAGCCCACGAGCAGTACTTC.